This entry lists 25 T cell receptor beta chains sequenced from one sample in a study of OX40 agonist ivuxolimab in advanced cancers. The assay was immunoSEQ multiplex PCR, and TCRdb's table has in-frame clones only and misses some. Counted here are 70,000 to 90,000 clones, 65% to 85% occurring once; the ten biggest clones make up about 7%. The starting material was CD4+ or CD8+ T cells sorted from blood, obtained in a trial of the OX40 agonist ivuxolimab. All receptors derive from an adult with an advanced solid tumor such as melanoma, head and neck, liver or kidney cancer.

The genes are TRBV11-2 and TRBJ2-5; TRBD2 matches at 8 bases. The CDR3 has 15 residues. Germline CDR1 is SGHAT and CDR2 is FQNNGV. The ends lost 1 base at V and 4 bases at J; junction bases unmatched: 5. Here the CDR3 DNA reads TGTGCCAGCAGCTTAGCGGGGGGGCCGGCAGAGACCCAGTACTTC. This codes for CASSLAGGPAETQYF.

This chain uses TRBV7-2 with TRBJ1-5; TRBD1 matches 7 bases. The CDR3 spans 15 residues. Germline-derived CDR1 and CDR2 are SGHTA and FQGNSA. J gave up 3 bases and V 2 bases, and 4 bases lay outside the gene matches. CDR3 residues: CASSLSTGDNQPQHF. For the CDR3, the DNA is TGTGCCAGCAGCTTATCTACAGGGGACAATCAGCCCCAGCATTTT.

The table lists this clone with a few counts. CDR3 nucleotide sequence: TGTGCCAGCAGTGAATTTTTAGCGGGGGTTGAGCAGTTCTTC. This encodes CASSEFLAGVEQFF. The rearrangement uses TRBV6-1 and TRBJ2-1; 9 nucleotides align to TRBD2. Per germline, CDR1 MNHNS and CDR2 SASEGT. The CDR3 consists of 14 residues. V was pared by 2 bases and J by 9 bases, with 5 bases of the junction left unmatched.

V gene TRBV5-1 combines with J gene TRBJ1-2; 7 positions match TRBD1. The germline V gene encodes CDR1 SGHRS and CDR2 YFSETQ. V was pared by 4 bases and J by 4 bases, with 7 bases of the junction left unmatched. The CDR3 length is 14 residues. CDR3 protein: CASSAGQSFYGYTF. CDR3 bases: TGCGCCAGCAGCGCGGGACAGAGCTTCTATGGCTACACCTTC.

This chain joins TRBV30 and TRBJ2-1; D gene uncertain. V dropped 4 bases and J dropped 0 bases, with 13 bases sitting between them. Germline lookup yields CDR1 GTSNPN and CDR2 SVGIG (reference sequence). This CDR3 spans 15 amino acids. CDR3 region: CAWTLDGGSYNEQFF. The DNA of the CDR3 is TGTGCCTGGACGTTGGACGGTGGCTCCTACAATGAGCAGTTCTTC.

The chain is built from TRBV6-5 and TRBJ2-3; 11 positions agree with TRBD2. V was pared by 6 bases and J by 10 bases, with 3 bases of the junction left unmatched. The CDR3 totals 12 residues. The V gene's germline CDR1 is MNHEY and CDR2 SVGAGI. CDR3: CASSLSGRAQYF. The CDR3 DNA is TGTGCCAGCAGCCTTAGCGGGAGGGCGCAGTATTTT.

The chain is built from TRBV27 and TRBJ1-2; no firm D call. V was trimmed by 2 bases and J by 3 bases, leaving 19 bases between them. The CDR3 sequence is 17 residues long. The germline gives CDR1 MNHEY, CDR2 SMNVEV (reference sequence). The CDR3, as DNA: TGTGCCAGCAGTTTAAGGTGGGGTTCGCTGACTCACTATGGCTACACCTTC. Encoded protein: CASSLRWGSLTHYGYTF.

V gene TRBV5-1 combines with J gene TRBJ2-1, with D perhaps TRBD1 (6 bases). CDR3 length: 15 amino acids. Germline V gene sequence: CDR1 SGHRS, CDR2 YFSETQ. The germline V and J ends were trimmed by 0 bases and 4 bases, with 11 bases remaining between them. The CDR3 DNA reads TGCGCCAGCAGCTTGGGTGCAGGGGTTTACAATGAGCAGTTCTTC. Translation: CASSLGAGVYNEQFF. Supplemented by reference TRBV5-1 and TRBJ2-1, the full variable domain reads KAGVTQTPRYLIKTRGQQVTLSCSPISGHRSVSWYQQTPGQGLQFLFEYFSETQRNKGNFPGRFSGRQFSNSRSEMNVSTLELGDSALYLCASSLGAGVYNEQFFGPGTRLTVL.

J is TRBJ1-5 and V is TRBV6-6, with D unresolved. CDR1 and CDR2 (germline): MNHNY, SVGAGI (reference sequence). V was trimmed by 5 bases and J by 6 bases, leaving 11 bases between them. This CDR3 spans 13 amino acids. This chain's CDR3 is CASSPYTGQPQHF. CDR3 DNA sequence: TGTGCCAGCAGTCCCTACACGGGTCAGCCCCAGCATTTT.

The chain links TRBV5-1 to TRBJ1-3; D possibly corresponds to TRBD1 (5 bases). The CDR3 has 14 amino acids. Trimming left V 0 bases short and J 4 bases short, with 8 bases between. CDR1 and CDR2 from the germline V gene are SGHRS and YFSETQ. As DNA, the CDR3 is TGCGCCAGCAGCTTGGGGGACTCGGGAAACACCATATATTTT. Translating gives CASSLGDSGNTIYF. The full variable domain, rest sourced from reference TRBV5-1 and TRBJ1-3, is KAGVTQTPRYLIKTRGQQVTLSCSPISGHRSVSWYQQTPGQGLQFLFEYFSETQRNKGNFPGRFSGRQFSNSRSEMNVSTLELGDSALYLCASSLGDSGNTIYFGEGSWLTVV.

Note on this clone: An end of the junction does not agree with germline; a read error may underlie this. This chain joins TRBV15 and TRBJ1-5, with a possible D match to TRBD1 (6 bases). This CDR3 region has 13 residues. Germline lookup yields CDR1 LNHNV and CDR2 YYDKDF (reference sequence). The CDR3 DNA is TGTGCCACCACCAGAGGGGGTGATCAGCCCCAGCATTTT. Translating gives CATTRGGDQPQHF.

The rearrangement joins TRBV5-6 to TRBJ1-4; D gene uncertain. Germline V gives CDR1 SGHDT, CDR2 YYEEEE. The V end lost 1 base, the J end lost 8 bases, and 3 bases lay between the germline ends. The CDR3 has 11 amino acids. Written as DNA, the CDR3 is TGTGCCAGCAGCTTGAACGAAAAACTGTTTTTT. This sequence encodes CASSLNEKLFF.

The rearrangement links TRBV27 to TRBJ1-2; tentatively, D is TRBD1 (5 bases). The V gene lost 1 base and the J gene lost 6 bases, with 15 bases spanning the gap. The CDR3 loop spans 15 amino acids. Germline V gene lookup returns CDR1 MNHEY and CDR2 SMNVEV (reference sequence). This chain's CDR3 is CASSLFPSGTDGYTF. The CDR3 DNA reads TGTGCCAGCAGTTTATTCCCTTCTGGGACGGATGGCTACACCTTC.

This clone was recorded at least ten times. The chain combines TRBV12-5 with TRBJ1-1; 8 bases fit TRBD1. CDR1 LGHNT and CDR2 FRNRAP come from the germline V gene. This CDR3 contains 15 residues. With 6 bases clipped from V and 1 base from J, the junction kept 7 bases outside the gene matches. The CDR3 spells CASGFRTGWNTEAFF. The CDR3 coding sequence is TGTGCTAGTGGATTTAGGACAGGGTGGAACACTGAAGCTTTCTTT.

The genes are TRBV6-1 and TRBJ1-5, with D hard to call. The CDR3 sequence is 13 residues long. CDR1 and CDR2 (germline): MNHNS, SASEGT. V was clipped by 3 bases and J by 4 bases, with 7 bases between them. The CDR3 loop reads CASSDSLNQPQHF. The CDR3 coding sequence is TGTGCCAGCAGTGACAGTTTAAATCAGCCCCAGCATTTT.

The rearrangement joins TRBV4-1 to TRBJ1-2, with unresolved D. The CDR3 spans 18 residues. V lost 3 bases to trimming and J lost 5 bases, with 25 bases between them. The germline V gene encodes CDR1 MGHRA and CDR2 YSYEKL. The CDR3 coding sequence is TGCGCCAGCAGCCATGAACTGCTCTGGTTAGCCCCGGCGTATGGCTACACCTTC. Protein: CASSHELLWLAPAYGYTF.

The V gene is TRBV6-1, the J gene TRBJ1-5; 7 nucleotides align to TRBD1. CDR3 length: 13 residues. V shed 4 bases, J shed 5 bases, and the junction held 2 bases outside the gene matches. Germline CDR1 and CDR2: MNHNS and SASEGT. CDR3 sequence (DNA): TGTGCCAGCAGTGGGGGACAGTATCAGCCCCAGCATTTT. Its protein is CASSGGQYQPQHF.

This clone has just a few counts. The V gene is TRBV5-1, the J gene TRBJ2-3; a weak D match, TRBD1 (6 bases). Germline assignment: CDR1 SGHRS and CDR2 YFSETQ. V was pared by 0 bases and J by 3 bases, with 8 bases between. The CDR3 loop spans 14 amino acids. CDR3 bases: TGCGCCAGCAGCTTGGGGGGGCCTACAGATACGCAGTATTTT. Translated: CASSLGGPTDTQYF.

The rearrangement joins TRBV9 to TRBJ2-1, with 14 bases lining up with TRBD2. Germline V CDR1 and CDR2: SGDLS, YYNGEE. This CDR3 has 15 residues. V was clipped by 3 bases and J by 12 bases; unmatched bases: 8. The DNA for the CDR3 is TGTGCCAGCAGCGCAAGACTAGCGGGGGGGCCCCGGCAGTTCTTC. Translating gives CASSARLAGGPRQFF.

This clone turned up a few times. This chain joins TRBV2 and TRBJ2-7, with 10 positions matching TRBD2. CDR3 length: 13 amino acids. V dropped 6 bases and J dropped 5; count of bases not matched to a gene: 4. CDR1 and CDR2 (germline): SNHLY, FYNNEI. The CDR3 DNA reads as TGTGCCAGCAGGACTAGCGGGTATCACGAGCAGTACTTC. Translating gives CASRTSGYHEQYF.

The chain joins TRBV7-9 to TRBJ1-2; D is uncertain. CDR1 is SEHNR, CDR2 FQNEAQ, per germline (reference sequence). V lost 1 base, J lost 3 bases, and 12 bases lay in between. The CDR3 totals 15 residues. In nucleotides, the CDR3 is TGTGCCAGCAGCTTAGATCTCCGGAACGACTATGGCTACACCTTC. Encoded protein: CASSLDLRNDYGYTF. Filled out from reference TRBV7-9 and TRBJ1-2, the complete variable domain reads DTGVSQNPRHKITKRGQNVTFRCDPISEHNRLYWYRQTLGQGPEFLTYFQNEAQLEKSRLLSDRFSAERPKGSFSTLEIQRTEQGDSAMYLCASSLDLRNDYGYTFGSGTRLTVV.

The rearrangement joins TRBV2 to TRBJ1-1, with D tentatively TRBD1 (5 bases). Germline-derived CDR1 and CDR2 are SNHLY and FYNNEI. Trimming cost V 6 bases and J 6 bases, with 26 bases left between them. This CDR3 contains 17 residues. CDR3 in amino acids: CASRGRTLGGRYAEAFF. The CDR3 DNA follows: TGTGCCAGCAGGGGGAGGACGCTCGGGGGTAGGTACGCTGAAGCTTTCTTT.

This clone was counted only a few times. This chain connects TRBV30 to TRBJ1-1, with a weak D call TRBD1 (5 bases). The CDR3 covers 14 residues. V was clipped by 1 base and J by 1 base, with 10 bases between them. Per germline, CDR1 GTSNPN and CDR2 SVGIG (reference sequence). In nucleotides, the CDR3 is TGTGCCTGGAGTGAGTACAGGAGGAACACTGAAGCTTTCTTT. It specifies CAWSEYRRNTEAFF.

V gene TRBV4-1 combines with J gene TRBJ2-1, with D maybe TRBD2 (5 bases). Germline CDR1 reads MGHRA; CDR2 reads YSYEKL. V was shortened by 2 bases and J by 6 bases, with 17 bases between the two germline ends. The CDR3 sequence is 16 residues long. CDR3 amino acids: CASSQLDLLGSNEQFF. The CDR3 DNA is TGCGCCAGCAGCCAATTAGACCTCTTAGGGAGCAATGAGCAGTTCTTC.

This clone came up a few times. This chain connects TRBV30 to TRBJ1-5; tentative D call: TRBD1 (5 bases). Trimming pared 3 bases from V and 7 bases from J, leaving 16 bases between. This CDR3 spans 14 amino acids. Germline loops: CDR1 GTSNPN, CDR2 SVGIG (reference sequence). As DNA, the CDR3 is TGTGCCTGGAGAAAATCAGGGCTCGGACAGCCCCAGCATTTT. Residues: CAWRKSGLGQPQHF.